Listed here are 5 T cell receptor beta chains from one sample, sequenced in a study of beta chain features in type 1 diabetes. Expressed TCRB transcripts were sequenced because the entire RNA isolate underwent reverse transcription. Sequencing used immunoSEQ multiplex PCR; TCRdb keeps in-frame clones, though not all of them. The data show roughly 500,000 clones, approximately 10% seen once. The sample comprised naive CD4+ T cells from blood. The receptors here all came from a young woman in good health.

V usage is TRBV20-1 and J usage is TRBJ1-1; 7 nucleotides line up with TRBD1. The V gene end was trimmed by 5 bases and the J gene end by 11 bases; junction bases not matched to a gene: 5. The CDR3 contains 10 residues. The germline V gene has CDR1 DFQATT and CDR2 SNEGSKA (reference sequence). The CDR3 reads CSAGQAGAFF. The CDR3 DNA sequence: TGCAGTGCTGGACAGGCTGGGGCTTTCTTT.

This clone was found a few times. This chain uses TRBV4-2 with TRBJ2-2; the D gene is possibly TRBD2 (5 bases). V lost 3 bases and J 0 bases, leaving 14 bases between the germline ends. Germline V gene data show CDR1 as LGHNA and CDR2 as YNFKEQ. The CDR3 covers 17 residues. Here the CDR3 DNA reads TGTGCCAGCAGCCATGGTGGACTGAGAACGAACACCGGGGAGCTGTTTTTT. This codes for CASSHGGLRTNTGELFF.

The chain carries TRBV5-4 and TRBJ2-7, with D unresolved. Germline V gene sequence: CDR1 SGHNT, CDR2 YYREEE (reference sequence). The length of the CDR3 is 14 residues. V gave up 4 bases and J gave up 2 bases, with 13 bases separating them. CDR3 amino acids: CASSTARGPYEQYF. CDR3 coding DNA: TGTGCCAGCAGCACAGCTCGCGGCCCCTACGAGCAGTACTTC.

This clone was observed a few times. J is TRBJ1-2 and V is TRBV27; no reliable D call. With 8 bases removed from V and 4 bases from J, the gap between germline ends came to 11 bases. The CDR3 loop spans 12 amino acids. Germline loops: CDR1 MNHEY, CDR2 SMNVEV (reference sequence). DNA of the CDR3: TGTGCCAGCGGCCCTTGGGGCTATGGCTACACCTTC. It translates to CASGPWGYGYTF.

CDR3 sequence reads: CASSPRRGGGYTF. The CDR3 DNA reads TGTGCCAGCAGCCCCCGACGGGGGGGCGGCTACACCTTC. The gene calls are TRBV7-2 and TRBJ1-2; D might be TRBD1 (6 bases). Trimming left V 5 bases short and J 8 bases short, with 15 bases between. Germline V gives CDR1 SGHTA, CDR2 FQGNSA. This CDR3 region has 13 residues.